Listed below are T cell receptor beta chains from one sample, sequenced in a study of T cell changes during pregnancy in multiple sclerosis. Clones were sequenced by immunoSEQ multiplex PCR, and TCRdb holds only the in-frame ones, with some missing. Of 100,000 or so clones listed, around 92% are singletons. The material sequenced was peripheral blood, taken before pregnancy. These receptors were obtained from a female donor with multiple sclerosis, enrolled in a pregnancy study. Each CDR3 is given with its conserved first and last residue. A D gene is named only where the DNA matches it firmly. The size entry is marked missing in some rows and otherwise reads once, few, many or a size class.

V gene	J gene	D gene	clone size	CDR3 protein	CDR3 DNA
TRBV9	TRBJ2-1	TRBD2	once	CASSVASYSASGPWRRRGNEQFF	TGTGCCAGCAGCGTAGCTTCTTATAGTGCTAGCGGTCCCTGGAGACGGAGGGGCAATGAGCAGTTCTTC
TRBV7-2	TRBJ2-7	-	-	CASSLGRDLYEQYF	TGTGCCAGCAGCTTAGGGCGGGACCTTTACGAGCAGTACTTC
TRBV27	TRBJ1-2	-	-	CASNPTGRDNYGYTF	TGTGCCAGCAATCCGACAGGCCGGGATAACTATGGCTACACCTTC
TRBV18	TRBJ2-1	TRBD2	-	CASSPRPKTSGSHNEQFF	TGTGCCAGCTCACCCCGACCGAAGACTAGCGGATCCCACAATGAGCAGTTCTTC
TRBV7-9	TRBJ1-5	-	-	CASSLGRPGRGSNQPQHF	TGTGCCAGCAGCTTGGGGCGTCCAGGTAGGGGGAGCAATCAGCCCCAGCATTTT
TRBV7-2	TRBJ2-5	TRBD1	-	CASSLAGQGVETQYF	TGTGCCAGCAGCTTAGCCGGACAGGGGGTAGAGACCCAGTACTTC
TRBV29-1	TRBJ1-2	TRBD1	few	CSVRPGQGLDGYTF	TGCAGCGTGCGGCCGGGACAGGGTCTTGATGGCTACACCTTC
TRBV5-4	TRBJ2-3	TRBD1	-	CASSADRERIDTQYF	TGTGCCAGCAGCGCGGACAGGGAGCGCATAGATACGCAGTATTTT
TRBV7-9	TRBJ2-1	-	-	CASSSSSGGRVYNEQFF	TGTGCCAGCAGCTCATCTTCGGGGGGCCGCGTGTATAATGAGCAGTTCTTC
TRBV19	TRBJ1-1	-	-	CASSFRGPGTEAFF	TGTGCCAGTAGTTTCAGAGGACCGGGGACTGAAGCTTTCTTT
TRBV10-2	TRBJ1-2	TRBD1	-	CASSDAGGHGYTF	TGCGCCAGCAGTGACGCAGGGGGCCATGGCTACACCTTC
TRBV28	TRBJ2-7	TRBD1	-	CASSPPGQGYHEQYF	TGTGCCAGCAGTCCCCCGGGACAGGGATACCACGAGCAGTACTTC
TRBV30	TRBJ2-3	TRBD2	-	CAWSVLAGGDTQYF	TGTGCCTGGAGTGTACTAGCGGGAGGAGATACGCAGTATTTT
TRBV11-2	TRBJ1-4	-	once	CASSPRLGQENEKLFF	TGTGCCAGCAGCCCGAGATTGGGACAAGAGAATGAAAAACTGTTTTTT
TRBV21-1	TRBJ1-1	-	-	CASSKENGGNTEAFF	TGTGCCAGCAGCAAAGAAAACGGTGGGAACACTGAAGCTTTCTTT
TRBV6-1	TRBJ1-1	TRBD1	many	CASSGGAGGEAEAFF	TGTGCCAGCAGTGGAGGGGCAGGGGGTGAAGCTGAAGCTTTCTTT
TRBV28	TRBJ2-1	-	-	CASSLGAKHRFF	TGTGCCAGCAGTTTAGGGGCTAAGCACAGGTTCTTC
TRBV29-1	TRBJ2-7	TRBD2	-	CSVEVGREGRQYF	TGCAGCGTTGAAGTGGGTCGGGAGGGTCGGCAGTACTTC
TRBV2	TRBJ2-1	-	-	CASSGGQSSYNEQFF	TGTGCCAGCAGTGGAGGCCAGAGCTCCTACAATGAGCAGTTCTTC
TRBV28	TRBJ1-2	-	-	CATFLGSNYGYTF	TGTGCCACCTTCCTGGGGAGCAACTATGGCTACACCTTC
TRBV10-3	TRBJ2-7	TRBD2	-	CAISREGLSYEQYF	TGTGCCATCTCGCGGGAGGGCCTCTCCTACGAGCAGTACTTC
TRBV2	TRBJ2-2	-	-	CASSEVSGGELFF	TGTGCCAGCAGTGAAGTATCCGGCGGGGAGCTGTTTTTT
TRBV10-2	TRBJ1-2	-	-	CAVQGTNYGYTF	TGCGCCGTCCAGGGCACTAACTATGGCTACACCTTC
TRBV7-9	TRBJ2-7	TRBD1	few	CASSPTDRAPYEQYF	TGTGCCAGCAGCCCAACCGACAGGGCCCCCTACGAGCAGTACTTC
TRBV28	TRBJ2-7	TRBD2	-	CASKVAGGPDEQYF	TGTGCCAGCAAGGTTGCGGGAGGGCCTGACGAGCAGTACTTC
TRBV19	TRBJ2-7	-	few	CASSSVSPPYEQYF	TGTGCCAGTAGCTCAGTATCACCCCCCTACGAGCAGTACTTC
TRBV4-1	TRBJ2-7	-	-	CASSQEPDYYEQYF	TGCGCCAGCAGCCAAGAGCCGGACTACTACGAGCAGTACTTC
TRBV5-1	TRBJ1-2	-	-	CASSLTQDLYGYTF	TGCGCCAGCAGCTTAACACAGGACCTCTATGGCTACACCTTC
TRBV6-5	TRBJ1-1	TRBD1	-	CASSSFLGQGAEEAFF	TGTGCCAGCAGTTCGTTCTTGGGACAGGGGGCCGAAGAAGCTTTCTTT
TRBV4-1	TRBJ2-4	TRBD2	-	CASSQGAASGRTKNIQYF	TGCGCCAGCAGCCAAGGGGCGGCTAGCGGGAGAACGAAAAACATTCAGTACTTC
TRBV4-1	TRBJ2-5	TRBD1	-	CASSQDRTGRKTQYF	TGCGCCAGCAGCCAAGACCGGACAGGGAGGAAGACCCAGTACTTC
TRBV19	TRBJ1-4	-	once	CASSIAQAASEKLFF	TGTGCCAGTAGTATAGCTCAGGCCGCGAGTGAAAAACTGTTTTTT
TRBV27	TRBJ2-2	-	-	CASTLETAPNTGELFF	TGTGCCAGCACTCTTGAGACAGCTCCGAACACCGGGGAGCTGTTTTTT
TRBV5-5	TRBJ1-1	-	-	CASSPKDYRGLKAFF	TGTGCCAGCAGCCCGAAGGACTACCGGGGCCTGAAAGCTTTCTTT
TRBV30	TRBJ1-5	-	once	CAWSEQGNQPQHF	TGTGCCTGGAGTGAACAGGGCAATCAGCCCCAGCATTTT
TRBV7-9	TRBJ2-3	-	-	CASSLRGNRLSTDTQYF	TGTGCCAGCAGCTTAAGAGGGAACAGACTAAGCACAGATACGCAGTATTTT
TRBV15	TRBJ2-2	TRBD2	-	CATSRDGLAGGHTGELFF	TGTGCCACCAGCAGAGACGGACTAGCGGGAGGTCACACCGGGGAGCTGTTTTTT
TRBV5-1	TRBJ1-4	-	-	CASSLIGGEKLFF	TGCGCCAGCAGCTTGATCGGAGGTGAAAAACTGTTTTTT
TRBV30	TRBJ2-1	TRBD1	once	CAWGTGLRGGYNEQFF	TGTGCCTGGGGGACAGGGCTCAGGGGAGGCTACAATGAGCAGTTCTTC
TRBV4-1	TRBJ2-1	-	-	CASSQETANNEQFF	TGCGCCAGCAGCCAGGAGACAGCAAACAATGAGCAGTTCTTC
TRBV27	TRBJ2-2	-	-	CASSFVAGELFF	TGTGCCAGCAGTTTTGTAGCCGGGGAGCTGTTTTTT
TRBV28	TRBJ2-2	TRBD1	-	CASSLWDRENTGELFF	TGTGCCAGCAGTTTATGGGACAGGGAGAACACCGGGGAGCTGTTTTTT
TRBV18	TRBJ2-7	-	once	CASSSEAYEQYF	TGTGCCAGCTCATCCGAGGCCTACGAGCAGTACTTC
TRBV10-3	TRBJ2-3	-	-	CAISEQQGVNTDTQYF	TGTGCCATCAGTGAGCAGCAGGGCGTTAACACAGATACGCAGTATTTT
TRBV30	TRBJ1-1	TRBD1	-	CAWGQGPLNTEAFF	TGTGCCTGGGGACAGGGGCCTCTGAACACTGAAGCTTTCTTT